These 29 T cell receptor beta chains originate from one sample sequenced in a study of T-cell memory formation after mild COVID-19. TCRdb used MiXCR to reprocess the 5' RACE reads, holding one entry per CDR3 protein. The data contain more than 120,000 distinct CDR3 sequences, about 6.1% of them singletons. Sequencing used PBMCs or a T cell subset sorted from them (not recorded which). Receptors originate from an adult woman who had mild COVID-19 (a few samples of this study predate the infection). Cell type and time point are not known.

This clonotype was observed at least ten times. The chain combines TRBV24-1 with TRBJ1-5; 7 bases fit TRBD1. V was clipped by 5 bases and J by 5 bases; unmatched bases: 5. The CDR3 totals 14 residues. Germline CDR1 KGHDR, CDR2 SFDVKD. Here the CDR3 reads CATSGDRVDQPQHF. CDR3 nucleotide sequence: TGTGCCACCAGTGGCGACAGGGTCGATCAGCCCCAGCATTTT.

The CDR3 nucleotides are TGCAGCGTTGATGAGACAGGGGACTATGGCTACACCTTC. It codes for CSVDETGDYGYTF. The genes are TRBV29-1 and TRBJ1-2, with 8 bases aligning to TRBD1. The length of the CDR3 is 13 residues. CDR1 and CDR2 (germline): SQVTM, ANQGSEA. The J segment lost 3 bases and the V segment lost 3 bases, leaving 3 bases of the junction unmatched.

This clonotype was counted ten times or more. The V and J genes are TRBV4-1 and TRBJ2-1; a possible D gene is TRBD1 (7 bases). The germline gives CDR1 MGHRA, CDR2 YSYEKL. Trimming left V 1 base short and J 4 bases short, with 14 bases between. CDR3 length: 16 amino acids. The CDR3 protein is CASSQGRGQLYNEQFF. As DNA, the CDR3 is TGCGCCAGCAGCCAAGGGAGGGGACAGCTATACAATGAGCAGTTCTTC.

This clonotype was observed a few times. The rearrangement uses TRBV6-4 and TRBJ2-1; the match to TRBD1 covers 8 bases. J gave up 7 bases and V 4 bases, and 9 bases lay outside the gene matches. The CDR3 consists of 15 residues. Germline assignment: CDR1 MRHNA and CDR2 SNTAGT. Here the CDR3 DNA reads TGTGCCAGCAGTGCCTCGGGACAGGCGAGGAATGAGCAGTTCTTC. Residues: CASSASGQARNEQFF.

The chain has TRBV7-2 and TRBJ2-3; D is undetermined. Germline-derived CDR1 and CDR2 are SGHTA and FQGNSA. With 5 bases removed from V and 3 bases from J, the gap between germline ends came to 9 bases. CDR3 size: 13 residues. As DNA, the CDR3 is TGTGCCAGCAGCGCAGCTAGAACAGATACGCAGTATTTT. Protein sequence: CASSAARTDTQYF.

There are a few counts of this clonotype. CDR3 DNA: TGTGCCGGAGCAACAGGGTTTAATCAGCCCCAGCATTTT. Translating it yields CAGATGFNQPQHF. The rearrangement links TRBV19 to TRBJ1-5, with D tentatively TRBD1 (6 bases). In germline, CDR1 is LNHDA, CDR2 SQIVND (reference sequence). The CDR3 runs to 13 residues. The V end was cut by 11 bases, the J end by 4 bases, with 15 bases between.

V gene TRBV7-3 combines with J gene TRBJ2-1, with 9 bases matching TRBD2. The CDR3 length is 23 residues. Trimming removed 5 bases from V and 2 bases from J; junction bases left unmatched: 28. The germline CDR1 and CDR2 sequences are SGHTA and FQGTGA. DNA of the CDR3: TGTGCCAGCAGCCCCAGGGGAGGCGGGAGGGGGTCCCAGCAGTTAACGACCTACAATGAGCAGTTCTTC. Translated, it gives CASSPRGGGRGSQQLTTYNEQFF.

In this sample, this clonotype turned up a few times. The V and J genes are TRBV29-1 and TRBJ1-3; 10 positions match TRBD1. V lost 6 bases, J lost 4 bases, and 6 bases stayed unmatched. CDR3 length equals 14 residues. Per germline, CDR1 SQVTM and CDR2 ANQGSEA. CDR3 in amino acids: CSVRQGAMGNTIYF. The CDR3, as DNA: TGCAGCGTGAGACAGGGGGCAATGGGAAACACCATATATTTT.

The CDR3 DNA reads TGTGCCAGCAGCTTATGGACCTACAATGAGCAGTTCTTC. Encoded protein: CASSLWTYNEQFF. This chain connects TRBV7-2 to TRBJ2-1; D is unclear. The CDR3 runs to 13 residues. Germline CDR1 SGHTA, CDR2 FQGNSA. V lost 2 bases to trimming and J lost 2 bases, with 4 bases between them.

The chain combines TRBV5-4 with TRBJ2-3, with D perhaps matching TRBD1 or TRBD2 (5 bases each). V gave up 4 bases and J gave up 6 bases, with 18 bases separating them. The germline gives CDR1 SGHNT, CDR2 YYREEE (reference sequence). The CDR3 loop spans 15 amino acids. CDR3: CASSLTGRIGDTQYF. CDR3 DNA sequence: TGTGCCAGCAGCCTGACGGGGCGGATTGGCGATACGCAGTATTTT.

This clonotype has only a few counts. J is TRBJ1-1 and V is TRBV18, with a tentative D call TRBD1 (6 bases). CDR1 and CDR2 from the germline V gene are KGHSH and LQKENI. V was shortened by 3 bases and J by 1 base, with 15 bases between the two germline ends. The CDR3 contains 16 residues. This chain's CDR3 is CASSPLIQGPNTEAFF. DNA for the CDR3: TGTGCCAGCTCACCCTTAATCCAGGGGCCGAACACTGAAGCTTTCTTT.

Many counts were recorded for this clonotype. V and J are TRBV29-1 and TRBJ2-7; D is unresolved. This CDR3 is 12 amino acids long. Per germline, CDR1 SQVTM and CDR2 ANQGSEA. With 8 bases removed from V and 2 bases from J, the gap between germline ends came to 13 bases. The CDR3 nucleotides read TGCAGCTTTACGGGCCCTACCTACGAGCAGTACTTC. This encodes CSFTGPTYEQYF.

This clonotype was observed at least ten times. CDR3 sequence reads: CATSPGSYEQYF. The CDR3 DNA reads as TGTGCCACCAGTCCGGGGTCCTACGAGCAGTACTTC. V usage is TRBV24-1 and J usage is TRBJ2-7; possibly TRBD2 for D (5 bases). Deletions cut 6 bases from V and 1 base from J, with 6 bases between. Germline assignment: CDR1 KGHDR and CDR2 SFDVKD. The CDR3 sequence is 12 residues long.

In this sample, this clonotype turned up a few times. Relative to the germline gene, one junction end is altered; a read error may explain this. The chain has TRBV19 and TRBJ1-1; tentatively, D is TRBD1 (6 bases). Germline V gene sequence: CDR1 LNHDA, CDR2 SQIVND (reference sequence). This CDR3 has 14 residues. The CDR3: CASSILQGNNEAFF. DNA for the CDR3: TGTGCCAGTAGTATACTCCAGGGGAACAATGAAGCTTTCTTT. Variable domain in full (rest from reference TRBV19 and TRBJ1-1): DGGITQSPKYLFRKEGQNVTLSCEQNLNHDAMYWYRQDPGQGLRLIYYSQIVNDFQKGDIAEGYSVSREKKESFPLTVTSAQKNPTAFYLCASSILQGNNEAFFGQGTRLTVV.

The CDR3 DNA sequence: TGCGCCAGCATGGAAGGTTATAGCAATCAGCCCCAGCATTTT. Translated, it gives CASMEGYSNQPQHF. The rearrangement joins TRBV10-2 to TRBJ1-5; D ambiguous. With 7 bases removed from V and 0 bases from J, the gap between germline ends came to 10 bases. From germline, CDR1 is WSHSY and CDR2 SAAADI. This CDR3 has 14 amino acids.

This clonotype was seen a handful of times. The chain employs TRBV27 and TRBJ1-5; D may be TRBD1 (6 bases). There are 14 residues in the CDR3. In germline, CDR1 is MNHEY, CDR2 SMNVEV (reference sequence). Trimming stripped 5 bases from V and 9 bases from J, with 17 bases between. The CDR3 region is CASSPQQGLLPQHF. The CDR3, as DNA: TGTGCCAGCAGTCCGCAACAGGGTTTACTGCCCCAGCATTTT.

The chain uses TRBV7-9 and TRBJ1-2; D remains unclear. Trimming shortened V by 1 base and J by 4 bases, and 7 bases separated the two germline ends. The CDR3 loop spans 13 amino acids. Germline values: CDR1 SEHNR, CDR2 FQNEAQ (reference sequence). As DNA, the CDR3 is TGTGCCAGCAGCTTAGACCGGCCCTATGGCTACACCTTC. Protein: CASSLDRPYGYTF. Full variable domain (outside the CDR3, taken from reference TRBV7-9 and TRBJ1-2): DTGVSQNPRHKITKRGQNVTFRCDPISEHNRLYWYRQTLGQGPEFLTYFQNEAQLEKSRLLSDRFSAERPKGSFSTLEIQRTEQGDSAMYLCASSLDRPYGYTFGSGTRLTVV.

This clonotype was counted between two and nine times. The chain has TRBV3-1 and TRBJ2-7; 7 bases map to TRBD1. This CDR3 has 13 residues. V shed 4 bases, J shed 3 bases, and the junction held 3 bases outside the gene matches. Looked up from germline, CDR1 is LGHDT and CDR2 is YNNKEL (reference sequence). The CDR3 DNA follows: TGTGCCAGCAGCCCACAGGGGCTCTACGAGCAGTACTTC. Translating gives CASSPQGLYEQYF.

This clonotype was counted only a few times. This rearrangement joins TRBV10-3 to TRBJ2-1, with TRBD2 matching over 12 bases. The CDR3 is made up of 16 amino acids. Germline V gene lookup returns CDR1 ENHRY and CDR2 SYGVKD. The V and J ends lost 6 bases and 5 bases, in that order; junction bases with no gene match: 8. The CDR3 is CAIRGERLAGDNEQFF. The CDR3 DNA is TGTGCCATCAGGGGGGAGAGACTAGCGGGGGACAATGAGCAGTTCTTC.

In regard to this clonotype: A much larger clone differs from this one at a single base, so this may be a read error. The V call is TRBV20-1, the J call TRBJ1-5; D is perhaps TRBD1 (5 bases). The CDR3 consists of 15 residues. Per germline, CDR1 DFQATT and CDR2 SNEGSKA (reference sequence). CDR3 protein: CSDRDLGGSNQPQHF. CDR3 coding DNA: TGCAGTGATAGAGATCTTGGGGGTTCCAATCAGCCCCAGCATTTT.

The chain joins TRBV21-1 to TRBJ2-7. TRBV21-1 is a pseudogene. The CDR3 runs 16 residues. The CDR3 is CASSKAWTLPSYEQYF. The CDR3 bases are TGTGCCAGCAGCAAAGCCTGGACCTTACCCTCCTACGAGCAGTACTTC.

This clonotype was found many times. The chain employs TRBV12-3 or TRBV12-4 and TRBJ1-1; the match to TRBD1 covers 9 bases. This CDR3 has 15 amino acids. With V trimmed by 6 bases and J by 4 bases, 9 bases remained unmatched. This CDR3 reads CASRHTGGATTEAFF. CDR3 coding DNA: TGTGCCAGCAGGCACACAGGGGGCGCGACCACTGAAGCTTTCTTT.

This clonotype has just a few counts. The gene calls are TRBV10-3 and TRBJ1-1, with no clear D. The CDR3 is 14 residues long. The V gene lost 2 bases and the J gene lost 0 bases, with 7 bases spanning the gap. Germline V gene sequence: CDR1 ENHRY, CDR2 SYGVKD. The CDR3 nucleotides read TGTGCCATCAGTGAGGGCAGGATGAACACTGAAGCTTTCTTT. Translating it yields CAISEGRMNTEAFF.

This clonotype was counted ten times or more. The J gene is TRBJ1-4, the V gene TRBV12-3 or TRBV12-4; D possibly corresponds to TRBD1 (5 bases). V was trimmed by 7 bases and J by 4 bases, leaving 13 bases between them. The CDR3 extends over 14 amino acids. The CDR3 DNA sequence: TGTGCCAGCACCCGCGACAGCCATAATGAAAAACTGTTTTTT. Translated, it gives CASTRDSHNEKLFF.

This clonotype was counted at least ten times. The chain carries TRBV29-1 and TRBJ2-5; 7 nucleotides match TRBD2. The trim removed 6 bases at V and 0 bases at J, leaving 1 base unmatched. The CDR3 runs to 12 residues. In germline, CDR1 is SQVTM, CDR2 ANQGSEA. The CDR3 here is CSVLANQETQYF. In nucleotides, the CDR3 is TGCAGCGTACTAGCGAACCAAGAGACCCAGTACTTC.

The rearrangement links TRBV30 to TRBJ2-2; 8 bases align to TRBD1. J gave up 1 base and V 2 bases, and 9 bases lay outside the gene matches. The CDR3 contains 17 residues. CDR1 is GTSNPN, CDR2 SVGIG, per germline (reference sequence). CDR3 residues: CAWSRQGKGLNTGELFF. CDR3 bases: TGTGCCTGGAGTAGACAGGGGAAAGGACTGAACACCGGGGAGCTGTTTTTT.

This clonotype was counted at least ten times. V gene TRBV7-2 combines with J gene TRBJ1-3, with D perhaps TRBD1 (5 bases). CDR3 length equals 19 residues. Germline lookup yields CDR1 SGHTA and CDR2 FQGNSA. V was cut by 8 bases and J by 1 base, with 27 bases left in between. Here the CDR3 DNA reads TGTGCCAGCGGCTCGGGAGGGACTATATTCCCCTGGTCTGGAAACACCATATATTTT. Translated: CASGSGGTIFPWSGNTIYF.

This clonotype occurred a few times. This rearrangement joins TRBV5-1 to TRBJ1-4; unclear D gene. CDR3 length: 12 residues. Germline V lookup: CDR1 SGHRS, CDR2 YFSETQ. The V end was cut by 1 base, the J end by 6 bases, with 4 bases between. CDR3 sequence (DNA): TGCGCCAGCAGCTTGAACGATGAAAAACTGTTTTTT. It is translated as CASSLNDEKLFF.

This clonotype was counted between two and nine times. CDR3 loop: CASSLVAAGELFF. Written as DNA, the CDR3 is TGTGCCAGCAGTTTAGTGGCCGCTGGGGAGCTGTTTTTT. The rearrangement links TRBV12-3 or TRBV12-4 to TRBJ2-2; the D is unclear. V lost 1 base and J 8 bases, leaving 8 bases between the germline ends. This CDR3 region has 13 residues.